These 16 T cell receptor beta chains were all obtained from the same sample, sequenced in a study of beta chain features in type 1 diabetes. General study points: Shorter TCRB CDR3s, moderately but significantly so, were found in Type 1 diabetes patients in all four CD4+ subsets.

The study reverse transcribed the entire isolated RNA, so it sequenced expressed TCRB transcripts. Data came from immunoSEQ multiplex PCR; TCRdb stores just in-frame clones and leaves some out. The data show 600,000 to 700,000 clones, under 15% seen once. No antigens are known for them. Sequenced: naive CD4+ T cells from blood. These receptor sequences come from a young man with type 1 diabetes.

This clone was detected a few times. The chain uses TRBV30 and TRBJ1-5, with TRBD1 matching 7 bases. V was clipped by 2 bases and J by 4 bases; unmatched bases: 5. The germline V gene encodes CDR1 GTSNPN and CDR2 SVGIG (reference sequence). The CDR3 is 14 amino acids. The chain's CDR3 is CAWSPGQANQPQHF. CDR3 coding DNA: TGTGCCTGGAGTCCCGGACAGGCTAATCAGCCCCAGCATTTT.

CDR3 nucleotides: TGTGCCAGCAGTTCATCGGGGGGGGAAGATGAAAAACTGTTTTTT. It yields the protein CASSSSGGEDEKLFF. The genes are TRBV28 and TRBJ1-4, with D maybe TRBD1 (5 bases). V dropped 4 bases and J dropped 6 bases, with 15 bases sitting between them. Per germline, CDR1 MDHEN and CDR2 SYDVKM. This CDR3 is built from 15 residues.

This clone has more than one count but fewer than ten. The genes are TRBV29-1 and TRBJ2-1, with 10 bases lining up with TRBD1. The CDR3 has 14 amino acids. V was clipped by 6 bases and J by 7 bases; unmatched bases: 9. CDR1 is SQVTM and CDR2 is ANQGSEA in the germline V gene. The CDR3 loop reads CSVRDRGPENEQFF. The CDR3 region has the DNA TGCAGCGTCCGGGACAGGGGACCTGAAAATGAGCAGTTCTTC.

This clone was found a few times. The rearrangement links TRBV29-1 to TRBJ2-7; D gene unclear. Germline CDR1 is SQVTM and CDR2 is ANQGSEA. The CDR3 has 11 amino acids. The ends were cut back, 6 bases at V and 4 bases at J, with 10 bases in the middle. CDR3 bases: TGCAGCGTCCGGACGGAGTACGAGCAGTACTTC. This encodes CSVRTEYEQYF.

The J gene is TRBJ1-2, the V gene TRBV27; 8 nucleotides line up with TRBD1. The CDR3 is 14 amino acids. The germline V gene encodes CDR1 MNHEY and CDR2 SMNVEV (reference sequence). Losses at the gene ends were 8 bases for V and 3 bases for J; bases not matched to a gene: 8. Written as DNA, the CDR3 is TGTGCCAGCGGGCTAGCAGGGGGCTACTATGGCTACACCTTC. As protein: CASGLAGGYYGYTF.

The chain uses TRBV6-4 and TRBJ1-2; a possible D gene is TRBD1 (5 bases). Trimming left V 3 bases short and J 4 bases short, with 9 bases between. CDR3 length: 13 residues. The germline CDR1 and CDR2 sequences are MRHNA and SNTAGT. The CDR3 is CASSEGRGYGYTF. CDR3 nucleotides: TGTGCCAGCAGTGAGGGAAGGGGCTATGGCTACACCTTC.

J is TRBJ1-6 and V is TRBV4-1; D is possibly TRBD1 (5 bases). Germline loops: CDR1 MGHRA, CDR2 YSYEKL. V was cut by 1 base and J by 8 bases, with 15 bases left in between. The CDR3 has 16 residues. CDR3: CASSQVFRGRDSPLHF. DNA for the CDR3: TGCGCCAGCAGCCAAGTCTTTAGGGGCCGGGATTCACCCCTCCACTTT.

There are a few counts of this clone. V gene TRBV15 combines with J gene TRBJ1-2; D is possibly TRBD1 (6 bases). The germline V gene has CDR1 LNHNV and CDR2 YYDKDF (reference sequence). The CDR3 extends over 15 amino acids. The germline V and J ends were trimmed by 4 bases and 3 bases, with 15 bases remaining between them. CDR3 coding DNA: TGTGCCACCAGCAAATTACACAGGGACTACTATGGCTACACCTTC. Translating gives CATSKLHRDYYGYTF.

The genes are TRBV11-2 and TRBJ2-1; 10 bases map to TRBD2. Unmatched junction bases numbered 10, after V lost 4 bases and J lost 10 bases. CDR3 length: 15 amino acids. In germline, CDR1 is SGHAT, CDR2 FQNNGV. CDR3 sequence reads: CASSSLVKGLAEQFF. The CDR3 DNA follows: TGTGCCAGCAGCTCCCTCGTTAAGGGACTAGCGGAGCAGTTCTTC.

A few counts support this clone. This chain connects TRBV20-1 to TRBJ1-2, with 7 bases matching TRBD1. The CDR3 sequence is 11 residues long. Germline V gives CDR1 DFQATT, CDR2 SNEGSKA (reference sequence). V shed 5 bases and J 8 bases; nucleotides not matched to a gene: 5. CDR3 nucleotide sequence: TGCAGTGCTTCACAGGGGTGGGGCTACACCTTC. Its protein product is CSASQGWGYTF.

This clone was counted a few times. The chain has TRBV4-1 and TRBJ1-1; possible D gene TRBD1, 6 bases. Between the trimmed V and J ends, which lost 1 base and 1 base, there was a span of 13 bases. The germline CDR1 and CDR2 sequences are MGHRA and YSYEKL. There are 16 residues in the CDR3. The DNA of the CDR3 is TGCGCCAGCAGCCAAGGGAGGGGGTCGGCGAACACTGAAGCTTTCTTT. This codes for CASSQGRGSANTEAFF.

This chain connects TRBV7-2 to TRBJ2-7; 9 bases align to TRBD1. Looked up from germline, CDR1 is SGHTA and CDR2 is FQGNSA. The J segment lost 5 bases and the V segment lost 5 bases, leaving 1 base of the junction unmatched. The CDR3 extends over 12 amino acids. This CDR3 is CASSRDRDEQYF. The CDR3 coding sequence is TGTGCCAGCAGCCGGGACAGGGACGAGCAGTACTTC.

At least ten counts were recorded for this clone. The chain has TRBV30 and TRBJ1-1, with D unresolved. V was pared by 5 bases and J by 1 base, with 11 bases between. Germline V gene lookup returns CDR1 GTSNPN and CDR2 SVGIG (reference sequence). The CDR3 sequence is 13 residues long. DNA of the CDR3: TGTGCCTGGTGCCTGAACAGGAACACTGAAGCTTTCTTT. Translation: CAWCLNRNTEAFF.

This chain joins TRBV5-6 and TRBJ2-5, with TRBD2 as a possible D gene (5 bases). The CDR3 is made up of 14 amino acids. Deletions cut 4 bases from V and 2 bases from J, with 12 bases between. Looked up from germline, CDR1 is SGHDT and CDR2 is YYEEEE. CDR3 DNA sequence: TGTGCCAGCAGCCAAGGACTGAATCAAGAGACCCAGTACTTC. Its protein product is CASSQGLNQETQYF.

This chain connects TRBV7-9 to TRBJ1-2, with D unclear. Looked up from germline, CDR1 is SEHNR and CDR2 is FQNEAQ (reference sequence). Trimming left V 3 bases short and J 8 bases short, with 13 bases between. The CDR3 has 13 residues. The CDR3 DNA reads TGTGCCAGCAGCTTGGCGGAGGAAAGGGGCTACACCTTC. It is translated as CASSLAEERGYTF.

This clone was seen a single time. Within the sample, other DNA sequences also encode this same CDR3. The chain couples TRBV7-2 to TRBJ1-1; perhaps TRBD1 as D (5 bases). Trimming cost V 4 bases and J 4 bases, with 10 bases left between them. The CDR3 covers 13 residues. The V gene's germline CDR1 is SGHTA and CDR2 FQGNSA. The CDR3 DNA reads TGTGCCAGCAGCTCACAGGAGGGCACTGAAGCTTTCTTT. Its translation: CASSSQEGTEAFF.